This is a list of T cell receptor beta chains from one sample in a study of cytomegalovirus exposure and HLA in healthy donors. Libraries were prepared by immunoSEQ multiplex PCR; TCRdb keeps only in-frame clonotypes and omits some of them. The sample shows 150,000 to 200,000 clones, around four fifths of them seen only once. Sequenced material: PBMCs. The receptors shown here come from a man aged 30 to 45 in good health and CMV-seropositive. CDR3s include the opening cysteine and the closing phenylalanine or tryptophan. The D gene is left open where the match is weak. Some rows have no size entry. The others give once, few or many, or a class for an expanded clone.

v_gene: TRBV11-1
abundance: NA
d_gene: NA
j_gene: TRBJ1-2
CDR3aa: CASSHGQPWIISNYGYTF
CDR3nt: TGTGCCAGCAGCCATGGACAGCCATGGATCATATCTAACTATGGCTACACCTTC

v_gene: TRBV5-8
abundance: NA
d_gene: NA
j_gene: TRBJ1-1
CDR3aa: CASSYVRRGNTEAFF
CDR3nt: TGTGCCAGCAGCTATGTACGACGGGGGAACACTGAAGCTTTCTTT

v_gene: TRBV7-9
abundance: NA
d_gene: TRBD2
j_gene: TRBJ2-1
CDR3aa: CASSLGTRSYNEQFF
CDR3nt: TGTGCCAGCAGCTTAGGGACTAGGTCCTACAATGAGCAGTTCTTC

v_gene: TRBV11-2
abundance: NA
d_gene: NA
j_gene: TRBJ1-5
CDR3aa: CASSLGRGGSNQPQHF
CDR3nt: TGTGCCAGCAGCTTAGGCAGGGGAGGGAGCAATCAGCCCCAGCATTTT

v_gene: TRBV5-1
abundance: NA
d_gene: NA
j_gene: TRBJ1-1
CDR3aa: CASSLGYREVTEAFF
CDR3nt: TGCGCCAGCAGCTTAGGCTACAGGGAAGTAACTGAAGCTTTCTTT

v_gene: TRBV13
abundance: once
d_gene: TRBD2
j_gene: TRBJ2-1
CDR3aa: CASSRDRGTRTSGGAYNEQFF
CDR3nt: TGTGCCAGCAGCCGGGACAGGGGGACGAGGACTAGCGGGGGGGCCTACAATGAGCAGTTCTTC

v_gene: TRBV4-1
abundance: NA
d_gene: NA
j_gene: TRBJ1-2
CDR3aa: CASSQDGGGGSYGYTF
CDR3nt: TGCGCCAGCAGCCAAGATGGGGGGGGTGGGAGCTATGGCTACACCTTC

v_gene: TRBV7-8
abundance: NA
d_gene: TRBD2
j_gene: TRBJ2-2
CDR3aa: CASSLVERGLSTGELFF
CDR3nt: TGTGCCAGCAGCTTAGTTGAGCGGGGGCTTTCCACCGGGGAGCTGTTTTTT

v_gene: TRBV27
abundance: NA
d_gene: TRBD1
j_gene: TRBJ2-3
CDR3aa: CASSLRTGPDTQYF
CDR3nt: TGTGCCAGCAGTTTACGGACAGGACCGGATACGCAGTATTTT

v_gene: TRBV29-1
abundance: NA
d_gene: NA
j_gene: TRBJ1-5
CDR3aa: CSVAGSNQPQHF
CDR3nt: TGCAGCGTCGCCGGGAGCAATCAGCCCCAGCATTTT

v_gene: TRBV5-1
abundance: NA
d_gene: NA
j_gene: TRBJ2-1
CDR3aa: CASSPIGGSNEQFF
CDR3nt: TGCGCCAGCAGCCCGATAGGGGGTTCCAATGAGCAGTTCTTC

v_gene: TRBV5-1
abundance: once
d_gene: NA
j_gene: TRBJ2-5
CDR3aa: CASSLMPIEGQYF
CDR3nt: TGCGCCAGCAGCTTGATGCCTATCGAGGGCCAGTACTTC

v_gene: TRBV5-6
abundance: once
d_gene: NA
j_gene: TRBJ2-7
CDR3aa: CASSQGHPRLEQYF
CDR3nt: TGTGCCAGCAGCCAGGGACACCCCCGTCTCGAGCAGTACTTC

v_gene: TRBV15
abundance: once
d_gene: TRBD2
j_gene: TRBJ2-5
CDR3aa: CATSRTTGTSGGKTQYF
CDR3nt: TGTGCCACCAGCAGAACAACCGGGACTAGCGGGGGGAAGACCCAGTACTTC

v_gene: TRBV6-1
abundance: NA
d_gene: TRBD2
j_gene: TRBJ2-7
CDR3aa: CASSEVGRVRGEYF
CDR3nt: TGTGCCAGCAGTGAAGTCGGGCGAGTCCGGGGGGAGTACTTC

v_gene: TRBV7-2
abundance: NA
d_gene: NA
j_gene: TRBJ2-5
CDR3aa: CASSSGETQYF
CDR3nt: TGTGCCAGCAGTTCAGGGGAGACCCAGTACTTC

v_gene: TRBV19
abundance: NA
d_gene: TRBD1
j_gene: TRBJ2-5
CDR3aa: CASSMGTGGRETQYF
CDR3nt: TGTGCCAGTAGTATGGGGACAGGGGGCCGGGAGACCCAGTACTTC

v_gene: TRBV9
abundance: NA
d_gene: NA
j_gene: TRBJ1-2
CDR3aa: CASSVAPRGPVGGVVYGYTF
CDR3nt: TGTGCCAGCAGCGTAGCTCCCAGGGGACCAGTCGGAGGAGTAGTATATGGCTACACCTTC

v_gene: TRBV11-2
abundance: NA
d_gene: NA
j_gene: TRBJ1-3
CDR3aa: CASSLTGRSGNTIYF
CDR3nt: TGTGCCAGCAGCTTAACAGGGCGCTCTGGAAACACCATATATTTT

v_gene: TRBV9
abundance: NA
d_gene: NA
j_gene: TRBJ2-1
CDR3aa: CASSPGGGARGEQFF
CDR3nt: TGTGCCAGCAGCCCCGGTGGGGGGGCTCGGGGTGAGCAGTTCTTC

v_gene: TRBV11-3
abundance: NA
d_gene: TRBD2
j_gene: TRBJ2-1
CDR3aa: CASSSRLAGGRYEQFF
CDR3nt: TGTGCCAGCAGCTCGAGACTAGCGGGGGGACGGTATGAGCAGTTCTTC

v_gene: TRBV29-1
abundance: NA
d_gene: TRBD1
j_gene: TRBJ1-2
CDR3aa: CSVRTGGVYGYTF
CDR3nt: TGCAGCGTTCGGACAGGGGGCGTCTATGGCTACACCTTC

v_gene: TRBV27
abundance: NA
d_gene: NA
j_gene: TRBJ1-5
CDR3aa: CASSLVSGGNQPQHF
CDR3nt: TGTGCCAGCAGTTTAGTGAGCGGTGGCAATCAGCCCCAGCATTTT

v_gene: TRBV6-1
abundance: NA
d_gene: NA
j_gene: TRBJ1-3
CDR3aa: CASSEEEGKAGNTIYF
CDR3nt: TGTGCCAGCAGTGAAGAGGAGGGCAAGGCTGGAAACACCATATATTTT

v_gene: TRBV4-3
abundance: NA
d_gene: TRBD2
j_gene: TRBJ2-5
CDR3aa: CASSPGLAGGQETQYF
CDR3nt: TGCGCCAGCAGCCCGGGACTAGCGGGGGGCCAAGAGACCCAGTACTTC

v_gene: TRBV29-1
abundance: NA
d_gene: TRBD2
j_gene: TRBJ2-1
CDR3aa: CSGRGAAYNEQFF
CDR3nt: TGCAGCGGGCGGGGGGCAGCCTACAATGAGCAGTTCTTC

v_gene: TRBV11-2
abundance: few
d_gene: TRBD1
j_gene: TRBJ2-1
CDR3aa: CASTTRDRVSYNEQFF
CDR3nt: TGTGCCAGCACCACCAGGGACAGGGTCTCCTACAATGAGCAGTTCTTC

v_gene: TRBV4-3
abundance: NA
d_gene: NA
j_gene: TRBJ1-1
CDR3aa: CASSQGALNTEAFF
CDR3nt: TGCGCCAGCAGCCAAGGGGCACTGAACACTGAAGCTTTCTTT

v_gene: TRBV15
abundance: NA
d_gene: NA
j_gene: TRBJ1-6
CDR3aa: CATSRTAETYNSPLHF
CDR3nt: TGTGCCACCAGCAGAACAGCCGAAACTTATAATTCACCCCTCCACTTT

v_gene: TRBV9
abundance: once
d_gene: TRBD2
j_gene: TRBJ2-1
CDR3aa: CASSEPLTGGLVNEQFF
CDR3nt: TGTGCCAGCAGCGAGCCTCTCACGGGGGGGCTGGTCAATGAGCAGTTCTTC

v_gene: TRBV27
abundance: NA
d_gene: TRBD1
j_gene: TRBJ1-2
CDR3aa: CASSWTGGSYGYTF
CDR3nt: TGTGCCAGCAGTTGGACAGGGGGAAGCTATGGCTACACCTTC

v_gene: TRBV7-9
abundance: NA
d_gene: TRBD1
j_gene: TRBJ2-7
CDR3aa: CASSLDRDRPYEQYF
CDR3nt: TGTGCCAGCAGCTTAGACCGGGACAGACCCTACGAGCAGTACTTC

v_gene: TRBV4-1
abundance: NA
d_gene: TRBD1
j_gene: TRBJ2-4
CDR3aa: CASSQVQTGGTKNIQYF
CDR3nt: TGCGCCAGCAGCCAAGTCCAGACAGGGGGAACCAAAAACATTCAGTACTTC

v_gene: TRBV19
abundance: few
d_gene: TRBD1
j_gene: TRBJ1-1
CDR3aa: CASTYASDRAFLGTEAFF
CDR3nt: TGTGCCAGTACCTATGCGTCGGACAGGGCTTTCCTGGGCACTGAAGCTTTCTTT

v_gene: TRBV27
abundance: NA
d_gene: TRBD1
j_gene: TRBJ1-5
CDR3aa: CASSWGQGGNQPQHF
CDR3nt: TGTGCCAGCAGTTGGGGACAGGGAGGCAATCAGCCCCAGCATTTT

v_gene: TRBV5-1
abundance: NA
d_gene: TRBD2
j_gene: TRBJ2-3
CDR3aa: CASSLDGSGSTDTQYF
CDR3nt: TGCGCCAGCAGCTTGGACGGTAGCGGGAGCACAGATACGCAGTATTTT